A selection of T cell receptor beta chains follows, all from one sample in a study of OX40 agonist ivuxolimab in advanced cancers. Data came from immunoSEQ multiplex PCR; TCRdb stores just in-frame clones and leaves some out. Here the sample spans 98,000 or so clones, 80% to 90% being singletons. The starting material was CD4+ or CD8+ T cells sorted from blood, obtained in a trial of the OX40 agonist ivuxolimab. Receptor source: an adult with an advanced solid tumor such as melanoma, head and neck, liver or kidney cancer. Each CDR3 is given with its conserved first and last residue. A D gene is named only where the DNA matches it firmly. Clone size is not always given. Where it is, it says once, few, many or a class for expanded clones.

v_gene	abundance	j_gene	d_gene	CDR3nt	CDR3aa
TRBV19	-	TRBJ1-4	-	TGTGCCAGTAGTAGTATTCCTCAGGGGTCTAATGAAAAACTGTTTTTT	CASSSIPQGSNEKLFF
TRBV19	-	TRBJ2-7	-	TGTGCCAGTAGTATTGATGACGGGAGTTACGAGCAGTACTTC	CASSIDDGSYEQYF
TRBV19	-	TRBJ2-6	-	TGTGCCAGTAGTCGCCTTGCTCCGGGACAAGGACTCTCTGGGGCCAACGTCCTGACTTTC	CASSRLAPGQGLSGANVLTF
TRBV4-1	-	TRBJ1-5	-	TGCGCCAGCAGCCAAGATTTGAGTCAGCCCCAGCATTTT	CASSQDLSQPQHF
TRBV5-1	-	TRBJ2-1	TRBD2	TGCGCCAGCAGCTTGGGGCTAGCGGGAGTTAGCAATGAGCAGTTCTTC	CASSLGLAGVSNEQFF
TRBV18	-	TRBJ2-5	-	TGTGCCAGCTCACCACTTGGAGGCTCCCAAGAGACCCAGTACTTC	CASSPLGGSQETQYF
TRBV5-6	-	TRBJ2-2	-	TGTGCCAGCAGCTTTTACACCGGGGAGCTGTTTTTT	CASSFYTGELFF
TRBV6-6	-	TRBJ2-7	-	TGTGCCAGCAGACCGCAGGGCCCGGGGGAGCAGTACTTC	CASRPQGPGEQYF
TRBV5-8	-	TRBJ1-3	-	TGTGCCAGCAGCTTGTCCTTTAGCTCTGGAAACACCATATATTTT	CASSLSFSSGNTIYF
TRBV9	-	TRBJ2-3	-	TGTGCCAGCAGCCCGACCCCTCTCGGAGCCCGTCCAGATACGCAGTATTTT	CASSPTPLGARPDTQYF
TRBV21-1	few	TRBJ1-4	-	TGTGCCAGCAGCAAAGGACGGGAAAAACTGTTTTTT	CASSKGREKLFF
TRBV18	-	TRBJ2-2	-	TGTGCCAGCTCAGTCTCAACGAACACCGGGGAGCTGTTTTTT	CASSVSTNTGELFF
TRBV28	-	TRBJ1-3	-	TGTGCCAGCAGTGTCATCAGGCCGGACTCAGAGGGGAACACCATATATTTT	CASSVIRPDSEGNTIYF
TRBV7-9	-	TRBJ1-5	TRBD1	TGTGCCAGCAGCCAACAGGGGAGGAATCAGCCCCAGCATTTT	CASSQQGRNQPQHF
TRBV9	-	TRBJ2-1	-	TGTGCCAGCAGCCTGACCGAAAGCTCCTACAATGAGCAGTTCTTC	CASSLTESSYNEQFF
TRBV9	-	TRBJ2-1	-	TGTGCCAGCAGCGTAGAACCGGCGGGTGAGCAGTTCTTC	CASSVEPAGEQFF
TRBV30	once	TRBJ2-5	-	TGTGCCTGGAGGCAGGCCGGGGGACGAGAGACCCAGTACTTC	CAWRQAGGRETQYF
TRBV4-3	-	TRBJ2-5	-	TGCGCCAGCAGCCAAACGCGGCGGACGTTTGGGGGGGAGACCCAGTACTTC	CASSQTRRTFGGETQYF
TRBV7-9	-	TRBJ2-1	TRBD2	TGTGCCAGCAGCTCCCTAGCGGGAGGCATGAATGAGCAGTTCTTC	CASSSLAGGMNEQFF
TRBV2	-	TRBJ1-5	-	TGTGCCAGCACGAGGGGTGAAGATCAGCCCCAGCATTTT	CASTRGEDQPQHF
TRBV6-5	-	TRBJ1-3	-	TGTGCCATAAGCCCCTCTGGAAACACCATATATTTT	CAISPSGNTIYF
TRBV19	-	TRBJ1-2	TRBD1	TGTGCCAGTAGACACGACAGGGGGGGAAACTATGGCTACACCTTC	CASRHDRGGNYGYTF
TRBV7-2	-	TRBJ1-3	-	TGTGCCAGCAGCCCACAGGGAGACACCATATATTTT	CASSPQGDTIYF
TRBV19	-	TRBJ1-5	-	TGTGCCAGTAGTCCCACTGGGGGCCCGGGTCAGCCCCAGCATTTT	CASSPTGGPGQPQHF
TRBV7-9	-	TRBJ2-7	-	TGTGCCAGCCGACCTTCGGGACGAGGGCCCTACGAGCAGTACTTC	CASRPSGRGPYEQYF
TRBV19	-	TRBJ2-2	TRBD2	TGTGCCAGTAAAGGACTAGCGATGAACACCGGGGAGCTGTTTTTT	CASKGLAMNTGELFF
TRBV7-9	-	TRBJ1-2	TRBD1	TGTGCCAGCAGCTCCGACAGGGCGACTGGCTACACCTTC	CASSSDRATGYTF
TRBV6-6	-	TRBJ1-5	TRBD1	TGTGCCAGCAGTTACTCGGGGACAGGGGATCAGCCCCAGCATTTT	CASSYSGTGDQPQHF
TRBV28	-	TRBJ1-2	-	TGTGCCAGCAGCTATAGGGGGTCTGGCTACACCTTC	CASSYRGSGYTF
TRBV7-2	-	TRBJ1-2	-	TGTGCCAGCAGCTTAACGCAGGGCGATGGCTACACCTTC	CASSLTQGDGYTF
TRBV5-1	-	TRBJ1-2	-	TGCGCCAGCAGCCATGACAGGTCCTATGGCTACACCTTC	CASSHDRSYGYTF
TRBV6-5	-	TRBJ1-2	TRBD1	TGTGCCAGCAGTTACTTTCAGGGGGATCGGAATGGCTACACCTTC	CASSYFQGDRNGYTF
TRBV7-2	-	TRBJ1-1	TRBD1	TGTGCCAGCAGCTCCTTACTTCGACAGGGGGCTTTTACCACTGAAGCTTTCTTT	CASSSLLRQGAFTTEAFF
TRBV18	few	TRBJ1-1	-	TGTGCCAGCTCACCGGCTGGGTCGGACACTGAAGCTTTCTTT	CASSPAGSDTEAFF
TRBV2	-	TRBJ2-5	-	TGTGCCAGCAGCCAACAGGTCCCCCCGTACTTC	CASSQQVPPYF
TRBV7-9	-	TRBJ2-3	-	TGTGCCAGCAGCTACGGACAGAGCACAGATACGCAGTATTTT	CASSYGQSTDTQYF
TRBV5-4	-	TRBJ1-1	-	TGTGCCAGCAGCTGGGCAGGCGCTAGAGACACTGAAGCTTTCTTT	CASSWAGARDTEAFF
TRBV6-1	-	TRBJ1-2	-	TGTGCCAGCAGCTATCAGGGAGTATATGGCTACACCTTC	CASSYQGVYGYTF
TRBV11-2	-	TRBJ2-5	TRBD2	TGTGCCAGCAGCTTGATGGGACTAGCGGAAGAGACCCAGTACTTC	CASSLMGLAEETQYF
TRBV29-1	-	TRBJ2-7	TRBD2	TGCAGCGTTACTGGTAGCGGGAGCTACGAGCAGTACTTC	CSVTGSGSYEQYF
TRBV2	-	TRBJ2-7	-	TGTGCCAGCAGTGTTCAGGGATACGAGCAGTACTTC	CASSVQGYEQYF
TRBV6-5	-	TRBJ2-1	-	TGTGCCAGCAGTTACATGGCTACCCGGACCAATGAGCAGTTCTTC	CASSYMATRTNEQFF
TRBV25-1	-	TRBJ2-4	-	TGTGCCAGCAGTGACACCGGGAGAGTAACCATTCAGTACTTC	CASSDTGRVTIQYF
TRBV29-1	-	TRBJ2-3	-	TGCAGCGCATCGAGGCTACGCACAGATACGCAGTATTTT	CSASRLRTDTQYF
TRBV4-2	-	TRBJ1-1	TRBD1	TGTGCCAGCAGCCAAGCTACGACAGGGCACACTGAAGCTTTCTTT	CASSQATTGHTEAFF
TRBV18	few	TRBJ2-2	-	TGTGCCAGCTCACCCGTTGCGGGGGAGCTGTTTTTT	CASSPVAGELFF
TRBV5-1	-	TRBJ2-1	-	TGCGCCAGCAGCCAGACCACCAATGAGCAGTTCTTC	CASSQTTNEQFF
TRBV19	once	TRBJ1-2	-	TGTGCCAGTAGTATCATGGCAGGGCCCAACTATGGCTACACCTTC	CASSIMAGPNYGYTF
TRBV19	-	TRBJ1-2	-	TGTGCCAGCAGGGCTAACTATGGCTACACCTTC	CASRANYGYTF
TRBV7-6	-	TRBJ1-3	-	TGTGCCAGCAGCTTAGAGGGTTGGGGAGGCGCAGGAAACACCATATATTTT	CASSLEGWGGAGNTIYF
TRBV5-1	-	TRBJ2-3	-	TGCGCCAGCAGAGGGCTAAGCACAGATACGCAGTATTTT	CASRGLSTDTQYF
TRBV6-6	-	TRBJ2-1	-	TGTGCCAGCAACCGACGGGGTTATGAGCAGTTCTTC	CASNRRGYEQFF